This TCR beta chain originates from a study of neurological immune-mediated disorders (dated by TCRdb to about 2019). About the study as a whole: Among the approximately 34 multiple sclerosis patients, relapsing-remitting MS was present in some 31 and secondary progressive MS was present in 3. Peripheral blood TCR-beta repertoires from patients with HTLV-I-associated myelopathy (HAM/TSP), patients with multiple sclerosis, and healthy controls were compared in the study using UMI-based sequencing. The 90 to 110 TCR-beta libraries included longitudinal samples, technical triplicates and paired sorted CD4+ and CD8+ T-cell subsets alongside PBMC samples. The cohort was made up of about 65 subjects, consisting of around 14 HAM/TSP patients, approximately 35 multiple sclerosis patients and around 20 healthy controls. Results and caveats for the whole study, not just this receptor: Across subjects, expanded clones never shared an identical CDR3 amino acid sequence, which suggests that the TCR-beta repertoires in every group were private. TCR clonal expansion was highest in HAM/TSP patients and lowest in MS patients, with MS patients falling below even healthy controls. The MS cluster showed no association with clinical or MRI features, and the authors stated that larger cohorts are needed. In phylogenetic analysis, the repertoires of 18 of 34 MS patients grouped into a cluster of related CDR3 sequences, which suggests a possible signature at the repertoire level.

This clonotype was recorded many times. The clone's antigen remains unknown. The sample holds no much larger clone one base away, and base qualities are not on file. V was cut back by 0 bases and J by 3 bases, leaving a gap of 21 bases between them. Sequences SGHRS (CDR1) and YFSETQ (CDR2) are obtained from the germline V gene. The CDR3 spans 18 residues, from the cysteine through the phenylalanine. The DNA shown is the 54-base CDR3, in frame from base 1. For unsorted PBMC libraries, 2 million PBMCs were used after storage in RNAlater at -80 degrees C until RNA extraction. Multiple sclerosis patients were enrolled in a US clinical protocol evaluating disease progression by magnetic resonance imaging. Peripheral blood was subjected to Ficoll-Hypaque density gradient centrifugation to isolate PBMCs, which were then cryopreserved in liquid nitrogen. cDNA was synthesized by template-switch 5'RACE using a primer with a 10-nucleotide random unique molecular identifier that tagged each TCR transcript. Each sequencing run produced over 180 million TCR-beta sequences covering 15-18 subjects. The RNeasy kit was used for extraction of total RNA. The KAPA Real-time Library Amplification kit was used to amplify TCR-beta VDJ regions with primers for the TCR constant region and the 5'RACE anchor. Sample indexes and Illumina adaptors were added in a first PCR, and a second PCR then increased library yield. After Ampure bead purification, the TCR product of roughly 650 bp was size-selected on a 2% E-gel SizeSelection system. Before pooling, libraries had their quality checked on a Bioanalyzer, their concentration measured with Qubit, and their quantity determined with the Kapa Library Quantification kit. An Illumina HiSeq 2500 sequenced the libraries paired-end 2 x 150 bp. To increase sequence diversity, roughly 24-31% phiX was spiked into each library pool. As for the authors' bioinformatics: Quality-filtered reads were processed with the UMI-based MiGEC pipeline, and over 85% of raw TCR sequences were removed by the MiGEC pipeline during error correction. VDJ genes were aligned to IMGT germline references, and each clonotype was defined by a unique CDR3 amino acid sequence together with V-J genes. Clonal expansion, Shannon diversity and CDR3 relatedness were evaluated with VDJtools (CalcPairwiseDistances, ClusterSamples), while phylogenetic trees were built in CLCbio workbench. Clones with at least 8 unique UMIs were defined as expanded, with this threshold being based on coefficient-of-variation modelling across technical triplicates. TCRdb reworked the public reads: Q25 trimming with fastp, MiXCR clone assembly, productive beta chains retained. Each entry is one CDR3 protein sequence, shown with its most common DNA and genes. TCRdb, not the original authors, processed these V and J calls. The sample profile shows about 50,000 distinct CDR3 sequences; over 4% of them were found once. The leading ten clones occupy around 2.8% of the sample.

This sequence originates from a man over 45 with multiple sclerosis. This sequence uses TRBV5-1 and TRBJ1-1; TRBD1 might be the D gene, on 5 matching bases. Sequenced material: PBMCs. The sequenced DNA is TGCGCCAGCAGCTTGGGTCCACTATTCAGGGAGACGTACACTGAAGCTTTCTTT. The translation is CASSLGPLFRETYTEAFF.